This T cell receptor beta chain was obtained from a study of T-cell memory formation after mild COVID-19. Findings and limits, study-wide: Researchers could not confirm that second-wave clones peaking on day 37 targeted SARS-CoV-2. CD4+ contracting clones were mainly CM and EM; CD8+ ones, EMRA. Pre-infection memory held some responding clones, suggesting pre-existing cross-reactive T cells responded.

Employing constant-segment primers, 5'RACE generated TCR alpha and TCR beta cDNA libraries bearing sample barcodes and UMIs. TCRdb passed the 5' RACE reads through MiXCR, listing each CDR3 protein once. The data hold around 300,000 distinct CDR3 sequences, with about an eighth observed a single time. Between the trimmed V and J ends, which lost 4 bases and 7 bases, there was a span of 25 bases. The CDR3 extends over 17 amino acids. Germline CDR1 is SGHAT and CDR2 is FQNNGV. In this sample, this clonotype turned up a few times. Its antigen is as yet unknown. The origin of this receptor is a man younger than 35 who had mild COVID-19 (a few samples of this study predate the infection). Cell type and time point are not known. Sequencing was performed on PBMCs or a T cell subset sorted from them (not recorded which). The rearrangement links TRBV11-2 to TRBJ1-1; D perhaps matches TRBD1 (5 bases). CDR3: CASSSPRGSFGHFEAFF. The CDR3 DNA is TGTGCCAGCAGCTCACCAAGGGGTTCCTTCGGCCACTTTGAAGCTTTCTTT.